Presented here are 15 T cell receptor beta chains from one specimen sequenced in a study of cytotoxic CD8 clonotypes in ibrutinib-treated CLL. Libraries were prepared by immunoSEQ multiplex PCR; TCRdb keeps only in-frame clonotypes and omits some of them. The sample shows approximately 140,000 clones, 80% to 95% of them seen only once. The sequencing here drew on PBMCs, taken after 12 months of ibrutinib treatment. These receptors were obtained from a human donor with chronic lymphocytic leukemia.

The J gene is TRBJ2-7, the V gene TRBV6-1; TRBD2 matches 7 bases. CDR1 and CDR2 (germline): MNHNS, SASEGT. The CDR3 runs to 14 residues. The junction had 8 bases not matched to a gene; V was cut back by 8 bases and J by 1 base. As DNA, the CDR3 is TGTGCCAGCGCCTTAGGCGGGAGTTCCTACGAGCAGTACTTC. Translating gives CASALGGSSYEQYF.

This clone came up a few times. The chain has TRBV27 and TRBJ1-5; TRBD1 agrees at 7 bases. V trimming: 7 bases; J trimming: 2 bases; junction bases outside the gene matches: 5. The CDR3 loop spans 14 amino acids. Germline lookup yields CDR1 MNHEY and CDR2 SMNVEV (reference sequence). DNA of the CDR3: TGTGCCAGCAAGCGACAGGGCGGCAATCAGCCCCAGCATTTT. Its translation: CASKRQGGNQPQHF.

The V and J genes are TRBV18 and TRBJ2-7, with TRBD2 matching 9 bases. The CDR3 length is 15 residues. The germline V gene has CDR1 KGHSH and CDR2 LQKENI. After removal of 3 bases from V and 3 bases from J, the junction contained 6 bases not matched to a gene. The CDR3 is CASSPPGLAGYEQYF. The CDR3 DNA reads TGTGCCAGCTCACCGCCGGGACTAGCAGGCTACGAGCAGTACTTC.

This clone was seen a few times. In nucleotides, the CDR3 is TGTGCCGCAGGCAGGGAGAACGAGCAGTACTTC. This codes for CAAGRENEQYF. The chain carries TRBV7-6 and TRBJ2-7; D is tentatively TRBD1 or TRBD2 (5 bases each). From germline, CDR1 is SGHVS and CDR2 FNYEAQ. Trimming cost V 11 bases and J 5 bases, with 13 bases left between them. The CDR3 is 11 amino acids.

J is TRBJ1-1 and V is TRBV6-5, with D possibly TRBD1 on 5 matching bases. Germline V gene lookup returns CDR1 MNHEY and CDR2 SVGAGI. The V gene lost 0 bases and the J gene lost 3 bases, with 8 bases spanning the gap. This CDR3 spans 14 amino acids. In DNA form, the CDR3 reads TGTGCCAGCAGTTACTCCGGGGACCACACTGAAGCTTTCTTT. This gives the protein CASSYSGDHTEAFF.

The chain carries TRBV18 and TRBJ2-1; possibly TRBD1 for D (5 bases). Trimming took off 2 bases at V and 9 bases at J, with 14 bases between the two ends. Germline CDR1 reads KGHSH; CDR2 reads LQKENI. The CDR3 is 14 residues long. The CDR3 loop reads CASSPTGGSSEQFF. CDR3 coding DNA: TGTGCCAGCTCACCAACAGGCGGTTCAAGTGAGCAGTTCTTC.

The CDR3 nucleotides are TGCGCCAGCAGTGATTGGGCGGGGACCGCCAATGAGCAGTTCTTC. Translated: CASSDWAGTANEQFF. The gene calls are TRBV10-2 and TRBJ2-1; D is possibly TRBD2 (6 bases). Per germline, CDR1 WSHSY and CDR2 SAAADI. Trimming took 3 bases from V and 6 from J, leaving 15 bases between them. The CDR3 length is 15 residues.

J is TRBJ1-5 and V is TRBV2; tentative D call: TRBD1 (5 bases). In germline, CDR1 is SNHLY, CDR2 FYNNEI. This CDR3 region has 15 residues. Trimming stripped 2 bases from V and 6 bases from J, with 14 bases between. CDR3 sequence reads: CASSESGGSRQPQHF. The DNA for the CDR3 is TGTGCCAGCAGTGAATCCGGGGGTAGTCGTCAGCCCCAGCATTTT.

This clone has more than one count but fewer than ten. The CDR3 loop reads CASAQGTGFFGYTF. The CDR3 DNA follows: TGTGCCAGCGCCCAGGGGACAGGGTTTTTTGGCTACACCTTC. V usage is TRBV5-5 and J usage is TRBJ1-2, with 9 bases lining up with TRBD1. CDR3 length equals 14 residues. Per germline, CDR1 SGHKS and CDR2 YYEKEE (reference sequence). The trim removed 7 bases at V and 7 bases at J, leaving 11 bases unmatched.

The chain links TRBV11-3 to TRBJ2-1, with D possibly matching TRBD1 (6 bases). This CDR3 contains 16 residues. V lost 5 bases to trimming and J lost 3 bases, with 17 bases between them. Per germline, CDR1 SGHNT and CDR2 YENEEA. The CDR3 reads CASSTNPSDSYNEQFF. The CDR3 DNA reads TGTGCCAGCAGCACAAATCCCTCGGACAGCTACAATGAGCAGTTCTTC.

CDR3 sequence (DNA): TGTGCCAGCAGTCCTGCGGGCGCAGAGACCCAGTACTTC. Its translation is CASSPAGAETQYF. V is TRBV28 and J is TRBJ2-5, with D perhaps matching TRBD2 (5 bases). The CDR3 is made up of 13 amino acids. Trimming took 5 bases from V and 4 from J, leaving 11 bases between them. Germline lookup yields CDR1 MDHEN and CDR2 SYDVKM.

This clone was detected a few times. CDR3 in amino acids: CASSLNFGVPEETEAFF. For the CDR3, the DNA is TGTGCCAGCAGCTTGAATTTCGGTGTTCCGGAGGAAACTGAAGCTTTCTTT. The chain combines TRBV5-6 with TRBJ1-1; D call uncertain. Trimming removed 1 base at V and 5 bases at J, with 21 bases between. Germline V gene data show CDR1 as SGHDT and CDR2 as YYEEEE. The CDR3 consists of 17 residues.

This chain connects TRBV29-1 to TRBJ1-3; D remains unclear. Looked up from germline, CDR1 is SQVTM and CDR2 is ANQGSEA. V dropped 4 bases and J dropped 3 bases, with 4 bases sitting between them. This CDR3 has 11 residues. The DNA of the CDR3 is TGCAGCGTTGGGTTTGGAAACACCATATATTTT. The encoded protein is CSVGFGNTIYF.

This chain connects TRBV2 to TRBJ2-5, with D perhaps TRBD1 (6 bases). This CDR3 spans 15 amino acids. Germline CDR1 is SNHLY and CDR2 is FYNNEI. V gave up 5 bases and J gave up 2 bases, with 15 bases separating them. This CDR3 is CASSHRQVLQETQYF. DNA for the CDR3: TGTGCCAGCAGTCATAGACAGGTTCTACAAGAGACCCAGTACTTC.

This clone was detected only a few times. The CDR3, as DNA: TGTGCCAGCAGCCAAGAAGTTGAAGCTTTCTTT. Protein: CASSQEVEAFF. The V gene is TRBV4-2, the J gene TRBJ1-1; D unresolved. Germline V gene data show CDR1 as LGHNA and CDR2 as YNFKEQ. Trimming took 0 bases from V and 7 from J, leaving 3 bases between them. The CDR3 consists of 11 residues.